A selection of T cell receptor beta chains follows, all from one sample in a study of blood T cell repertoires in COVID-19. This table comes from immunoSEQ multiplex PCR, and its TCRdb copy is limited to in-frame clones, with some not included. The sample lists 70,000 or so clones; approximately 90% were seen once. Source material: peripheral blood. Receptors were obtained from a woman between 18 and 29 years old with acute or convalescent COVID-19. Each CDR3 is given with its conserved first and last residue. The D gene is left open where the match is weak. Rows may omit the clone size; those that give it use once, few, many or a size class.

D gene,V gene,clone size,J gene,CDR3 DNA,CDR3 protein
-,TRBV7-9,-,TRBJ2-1,TGTGCCAGCAGCTCACTCCCGGCTAGTGAGCAGTTCTTC,CASSSLPASEQFF
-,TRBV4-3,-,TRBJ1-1,TGCGCCAGCAGCCAAGACCGCGTCACTCTGAACACTGAAGCTTTCTTT,CASSQDRVTLNTEAFF
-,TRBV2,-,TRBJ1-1,TGTGCCAGCGCGACGGGGGATGGCACTGAAGCTTTCTTT,CASATGDGTEAFF
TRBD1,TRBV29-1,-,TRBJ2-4,TGCAGCGCTGGGACAGGGGAAAACATTCAGTACTTC,CSAGTGENIQYF
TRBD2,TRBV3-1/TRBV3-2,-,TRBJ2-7,TGTGCCAGCAGCCGAGACGGACGACTAGCGGGAGGGACCTACGAGCAGTACTTC,CASSRDGRLAGGTYEQYF
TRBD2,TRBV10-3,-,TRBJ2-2,TGTGCCATCAGTGAAAGTACTAGCGGAACCGGGGAGCTGTTTTTT,CAISESTSGTGELFF
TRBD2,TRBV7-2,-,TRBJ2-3,TGTGCCAGCAGCTTAAGGACTAGCGGCACAGATACGCAGTATTTT,CASSLRTSGTDTQYF
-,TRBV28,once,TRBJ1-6,TGTGCCAGCAGTTTCGGGGGACTCTCCTATAATTCACCCCTCCACTTT,CASSFGGLSYNSPLHF
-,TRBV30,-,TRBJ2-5,TGTGCCTGGAGTCCCCCAGGCAGCTCCCGACAAGAGACCCAGTACTTC,CAWSPPGSSRQETQYF
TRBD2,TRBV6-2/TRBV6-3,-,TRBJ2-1,TGTGCCAGCAGTGGGTCGGCGGGAGTGTTTGGGGAGCAGTTCTTC,CASSGSAGVFGEQFF
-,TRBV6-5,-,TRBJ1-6,TGTGCCAGCAGTCGCTCGGGGAATTCACCCCTCCACTTT,CASSRSGNSPLHF
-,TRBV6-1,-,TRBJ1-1,TGTGCCAGCAGTGGACCTCCAGAACTGGGCCCTTCCGAAGCTTTCTTT,CASSGPPELGPSEAFF
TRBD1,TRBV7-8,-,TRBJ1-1,TGTGCCAGCAGGGAAGGGAACAGGGGGTCCACTGAAGCTTTCTTT,CASREGNRGSTEAFF
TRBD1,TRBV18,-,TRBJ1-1,TGTGCCAGCTCCCCGGGACAGTCTGCCCTGAACACTGAAGCTTTCTTT,CASSPGQSALNTEAFF
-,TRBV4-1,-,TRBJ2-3,TGCGCCAGCAGCCAAGATATCCAGGGGTCAGATACGCAGTATTTT,CASSQDIQGSDTQYF
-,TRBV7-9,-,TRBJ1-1,TGTGCCAGCAGGACCTGGTCCGGGACATATGAAGCTTTCTTT,CASRTWSGTYEAFF
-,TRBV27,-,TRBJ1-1,TGTGCCAGCAGGTCTCCACAGGGAGGGACTGAAGCTTTCTTT,CASRSPQGGTEAFF
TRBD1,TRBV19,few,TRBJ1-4,TGTGCCAGTAGTAAAAAAACTACAGGGGTCGCTAATGAAAAACTGTTTTTT,CASSKKTTGVANEKLFF
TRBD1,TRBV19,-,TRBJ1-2,TGTGCCAGTAGTATAATCCGGGACAGGGGACCCTATGGCTACACCTTC,CASSIIRDRGPYGYTF
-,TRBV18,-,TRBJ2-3,TGTGCCAGCTCACCTGACAGCTACACAGATACGCAGTATTTT,CASSPDSYTDTQYF